The clone carrying this TCR beta chain has just a few counts. The germline V gene has CDR1 ENHRY and CDR2 SYGVKD. This CDR3 comprises 15 residues. The trim removed 5 bases at V and 4 bases at J, leaving 8 bases unmatched. Combining a sample-barcoded 5' primer with a J-beta primer mix, a second PCR ran for roughly 6 to 11 cycles. Using its own MiXCR run on the 5' RACE reads, TCRdb lists one record per CDR3 protein. The sample holds about 680,000 distinct CDR3 sequences, about 52% seen once. This entry belongs to a study of blood T cells in healthy people across ages. The TCR sequence derives from a woman aged 60-75 years in good health. The rearrangement joins TRBV10-3 to TRBJ2-3; 8 nucleotides agree with TRBD2. The specimen was blood. The chain's CDR3 is CAISTMAGGADTQYF. CDR3 nucleotides: TGTGCCATCAGTACGATGGCGGGAGGTGCAGATACGCAGTATTTT.